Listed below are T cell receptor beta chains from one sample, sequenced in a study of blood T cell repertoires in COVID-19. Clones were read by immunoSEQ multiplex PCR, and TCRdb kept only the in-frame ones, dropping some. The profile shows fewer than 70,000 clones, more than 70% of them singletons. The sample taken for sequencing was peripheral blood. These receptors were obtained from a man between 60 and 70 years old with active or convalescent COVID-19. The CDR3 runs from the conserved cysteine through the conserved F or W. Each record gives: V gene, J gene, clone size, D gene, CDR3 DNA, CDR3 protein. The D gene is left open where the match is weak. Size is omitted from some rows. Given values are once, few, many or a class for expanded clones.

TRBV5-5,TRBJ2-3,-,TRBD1,TGTGCCAGCAGCTGGTGGACAGGGGCGGTAGATACGCAGTATTTT,CASSWWTGAVDTQYF
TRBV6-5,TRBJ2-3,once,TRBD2,TGTGCCAGCAGGGGACTAGCGGGAGGGCCAAATACGCAGTATTTT,CASRGLAGGPNTQYF
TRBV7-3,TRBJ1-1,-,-,TGTGCCAGCAGATCCGCGGGTAACACTGAAGCTTTCTTT,CASRSAGNTEAFF
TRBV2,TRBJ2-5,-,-,TGTGCCAGCAGTACGTCAGGTGGAGAGACCCAGTACTTC,CASSTSGGETQYF
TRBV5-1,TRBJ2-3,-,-,TGCGCCAGCAGCCCCGGGCAGGGGATAGATACGCAGTATTTT,CASSPGQGIDTQYF
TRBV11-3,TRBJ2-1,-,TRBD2,TGTGCCAGCAGCTTGACTAGCGGGGGCTACAATGAGCAGTTCTTC,CASSLTSGGYNEQFF
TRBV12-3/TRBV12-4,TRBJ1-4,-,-,TGTGCCAGCAGTTTTGGGGAGTTAGAAAAACTGTTTTTT,CASSFGELEKLFF
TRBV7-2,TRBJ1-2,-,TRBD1,TGTGCCAGCAGCTTAGATATAGGGACAGCGAACTATGGCTACACCTTC,CASSLDIGTANYGYTF
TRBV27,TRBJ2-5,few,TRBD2,TGTGCCAGCAGCCCAGGGACTAGCGGGAGGGGGTGGGAGACCCAGTACTTC,CASSPGTSGRGWETQYF
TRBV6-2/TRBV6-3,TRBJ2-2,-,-,TGTGCCAGCAGTCATAGCAGGGTTCGGACCGGGGAGCTGTTTTTT,CASSHSRVRTGELFF
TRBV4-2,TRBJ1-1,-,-,TGTGCCAGCAGCCAAGATGCGGGGGCGACTGAAGCTTTCTTT,CASSQDAGATEAFF
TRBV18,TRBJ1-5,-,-,TGTGCCAGCTCACCCACGACAGGCAATCAGCCCCAGCATTTT,CASSPTTGNQPQHF
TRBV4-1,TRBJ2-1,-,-,TGCGCCAGCAGCCAAGATAGGACAGAATCCCCCTACAATGAGCAGTTCTTC,CASSQDRTESPYNEQFF
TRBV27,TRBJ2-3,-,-,TGTGCCAGCAGTTTAGAGACGCCGGGGGATACGCAGTATTTT,CASSLETPGDTQYF
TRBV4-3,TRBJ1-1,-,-,TGCGCCAGCAGCCAACGTCTCTCAGGGAAGGGCACTGAAGCTTTCTTT,CASSQRLSGKGTEAFF
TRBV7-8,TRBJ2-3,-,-,TGTGCCAGCGCCCACCGCAGGGGCACAGATACGCAGTATTTT,CASAHRRGTDTQYF
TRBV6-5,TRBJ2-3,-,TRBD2,TGTGCCAGCGCCGTAGCGGGGGGAGATACGCAGTATTTT,CASAVAGGDTQYF
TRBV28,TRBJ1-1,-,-,TGTGCCAGCAGTTCTAACCGGAACACTGAAGCTTTCTTT,CASSSNRNTEAFF
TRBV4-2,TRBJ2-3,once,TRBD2,TGTGCCAGCAGCCAAGATTTCGGGCTAGCGGGGAGAGATACGCAGTATTTT,CASSQDFGLAGRDTQYF
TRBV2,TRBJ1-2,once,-,TGTGCCAGCAGTGAACAGTGGAACTATGGCTACACCTTC,CASSEQWNYGYTF
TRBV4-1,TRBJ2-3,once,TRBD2,TGCGCCAGCAGCCATCAGCGGGGGAGCACAGATACGCAGTATTTT,CASSHQRGSTDTQYF
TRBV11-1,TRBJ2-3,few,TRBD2,TGTGCCAGCAGCCTATTACTAGCGGGGATCACAGATACGCAGTATTTT,CASSLLLAGITDTQYF
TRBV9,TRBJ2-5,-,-,TGTGCCAGCAGCGTAGCTACCCCTCGGGGGACCCAGTACTTC,CASSVATPRGTQYF
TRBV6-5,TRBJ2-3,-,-,TGTGCCAGCAGTCGCCCTGACAGGACAGATACGCAGTATTTT,CASSRPDRTDTQYF
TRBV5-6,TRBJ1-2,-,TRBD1,TGTGCCAGCAGCTTGTCCGGGACAGTGAAATACTATGGCTACACCTTC,CASSLSGTVKYYGYTF
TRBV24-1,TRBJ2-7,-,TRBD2,TGTGCCACCAGTCCCGGGGGGGCATTCTACGAGCAGTACTTC,CATSPGGAFYEQYF
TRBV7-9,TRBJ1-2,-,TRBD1,TGTGCCAGCAGCTTGCACCGGGACAGGGATCATGGCTACACCTTC,CASSLHRDRDHGYTF
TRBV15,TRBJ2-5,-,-,TGTGCCACCAGCAGAGATGGGGCGGGGAGCCAAGAGACCCAGTACTTC,CATSRDGAGSQETQYF
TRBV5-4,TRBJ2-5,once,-,TGTGCCAGCAGCTTGGACCCTCCGACAGGGAGGGAGACCCAGTACTTC,CASSLDPPTGRETQYF
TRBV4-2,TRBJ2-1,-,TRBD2,TGTGCCAGCAGCCAAGTCTCGCGGGGGGCAAACAATGAGCAGTTCTTC,CASSQVSRGANNEQFF
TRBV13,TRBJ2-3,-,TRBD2,TGTGCCAGCAGCTACCTCGGGACTAGCGCCAGCACAGATACGCAGTATTTT,CASSYLGTSASTDTQYF
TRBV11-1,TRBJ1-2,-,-,TGTGCCAGCAGCTTAGATCGGACAGCCTCTAACTATGGCTACACCTTC,CASSLDRTASNYGYTF
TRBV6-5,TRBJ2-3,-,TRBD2,TGTGCCAGCTCTGCGGGAGGACCAACAGATACGCAGTATTTT,CASSAGGPTDTQYF
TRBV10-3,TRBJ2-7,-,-,TGTGCCATCAGTGAGGGAGGGGACCACGAGCAGTACTTC,CAISEGGDHEQYF
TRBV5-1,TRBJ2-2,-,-,TGCGCCAGCAGCTCGGGACTTTCGAACACCGGGGAGCTGTTTTTT,CASSSGLSNTGELFF
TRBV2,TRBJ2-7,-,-,TGTGCCAGCAGTTCAAATCCTACTTCCTACGAGCAGTACTTC,CASSSNPTSYEQYF
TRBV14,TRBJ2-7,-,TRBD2,TGTGCCAGCAGCCCCTTGATAATGACTAGCACCTACGAGCAGTACTTC,CASSPLIMTSTYEQYF
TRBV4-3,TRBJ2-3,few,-,TGCGCCAGCAGCCCGTCTTATAGCACAGATACGCAGTATTTT,CASSPSYSTDTQYF
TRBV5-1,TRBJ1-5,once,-,TGCGCCAGCAGCTCCGGGACACGAAATCAGCCCCAGCATTTT,CASSSGTRNQPQHF
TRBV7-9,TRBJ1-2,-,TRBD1,TGTGCCAGCAGCTTATCATCGGCAGGGGGCGCTGGTGGCTACACCTTC,CASSLSSAGGAGGYTF
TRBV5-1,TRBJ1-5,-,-,TGCGCCAGCAGCTTGGACGGGGGTCAGCCCCAGCATTTT,CASSLDGGQPQHF
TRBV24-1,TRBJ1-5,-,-,TGTGCCACCAGTGATCACTCCAATCAGCCCCAGCATTTT,CATSDHSNQPQHF
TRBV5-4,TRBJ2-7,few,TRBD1,TGTGCCAGCAGGGCCGGGACAGAGAGTTACGAGCAGTACTTC,CASRAGTESYEQYF
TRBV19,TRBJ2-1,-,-,TGTGCCAGTAGTGCCGGACAATCATCCTACAATGAGCAGTTCTTC,CASSAGQSSYNEQFF
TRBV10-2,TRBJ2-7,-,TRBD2,TGCGCCAGCAGTGGGGCAGCGGGGAAATACGAGCAGTACTTC,CASSGAAGKYEQYF
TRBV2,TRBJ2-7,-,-,TGTGCCAGCAACCAGAATGGACTCGCCGAGCAGTACTTC,CASNQNGLAEQYF
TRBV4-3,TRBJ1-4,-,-,TGCGCCAGCACACCGGGACTACAAAATGAAAAACTGTTTTTT,CASTPGLQNEKLFF